This T cell receptor beta chain derives from a study of control samples from healthy donors and cancer patients. TCRdb's copy holds only in-frame clones and misses some; the assay was immunoSEQ multiplex PCR. The table records 390,000 or so clones, 80% to 95% of them present only once. The CDR3 has 13 amino acids. After removal of 4 bases from V and 7 bases from J, the junction contained 3 bases not matched to a gene. Per germline, CDR1 SGHRS and CDR2 YFSETQ. Sequences were obtained from PBMCs. This sequence was found in a man in his forties or fifties with head and neck cancer. The chain combines TRBV5-1 with TRBJ1-2; TRBD1 aligns across 11 bases. The chain's CDR3 is CASSNGQGAGYTF. DNA for the CDR3: TGCGCCAGCAGCAACGGACAGGGGGCTGGCTACACCTTC.